This T cell receptor (beta chain) stems from a study of T cells in Graves' hyperthyroidism and ophthalmopathy. From RNA transcripts, TCR beta CDR3 regions were amplified. The HTBI set primed first-round TCR CDR3 RT-PCR. A single record per CDR3 protein comes from TCRdb applying MiXCR to the multiplex PCR reads. The sample yields 500,000 to 750,000 distinct CDR3 sequences, more than 45% seen once. CDR3 length: 13 residues. V was shortened by 0 bases and J by 7 bases, with 7 bases between the two germline ends. Germline-derived CDR1 and CDR2 are SGHDN and FVKESK. This clonotype was seen only once. This clonotype was obtained from a woman younger than 35 with Graves' hyperthyroidism. The chain couples TRBV14 to TRBJ1-3, with D uncertain. What was sequenced was peripheral blood or thyroid tissue (not recorded which). This chain's CDR3 is CASSQDSRNTIYF. CDR3 bases: TGTGCCAGCAGCCAAGATTCCCGGAACACCATATATTTT.